The 20 T cell receptor beta chains listed next were all sequenced from one sample in a study of T-cell reconstitution after alpha-beta-depleted transplantation in children. During its preparation, the TCRbeta library received unique molecular identifiers. From the PCR reads, TCRdb called clonotypes with MiXCR, one entry per CDR3 protein. The sample carries 670,000 or so distinct CDR3 sequences, around 13% recorded once. The material sequenced was PBMCs, taken before TCRalphabeta/CD19-depleted stem cell transplant. These receptors were obtained from a girl aged 2-10 years with congenital amegakaryocytic thrombocytopenia, due to receive a stem cell transplant.

This chain uses TRBV18 with TRBJ1-6, with 7 bases aligning to TRBD1. V lost 4 bases, J lost 3 bases, and 6 bases stayed unmatched. This CDR3 comprises 16 residues. Germline V gives CDR1 KGHSH, CDR2 LQKENI. The CDR3 DNA is TGTGCCAGCTCACTGAACCGGGACAGCTATAATTCACCCCTCCACTTT. The encoded protein is CASSLNRDSYNSPLHF. Full variable domain (rest looked up from reference TRBV18 and TRBJ1-6): NAGVMQNPRHLVRRRGQEARLRCSPMKGHSHVYWYRQLPEEGLKFMVYLQKENIIDESGMPKERFSAEFPKEGPSILRIQQVVRGDSAAYFCASSLNRDSYNSPLHFGNGTRLTVT.

This clonotype was found many times. The chain joins TRBV7-2 to TRBJ2-7; D gene unclear. V lost 1 base and J 6 bases, leaving 13 bases between the germline ends. The CDR3 covers 14 residues. CDR1 SGHTA and CDR2 FQGNSA come from the germline V gene. This CDR3 is CASSLEVRPPEQYF. The DNA of the CDR3 is TGTGCCAGCAGCTTAGAAGTCAGACCCCCCGAGCAGTACTTC. The variable domain in full, with the rest retrieved from reference TRBV7-2 and TRBJ2-7, is GAGVSQSPSNKVTEKGKDVELRCDPISGHTALYWYRQSLGQGLEFLIYFQGNSAPDKSGLPSDRFSAERTGGSVSTLTIQRTQQEDSAVYLCASSLEVRPPEQYFGPGTRLTVT.

The V and J genes are TRBV11-2 and TRBJ2-1; 9 nucleotides line up with TRBD1. From germline, CDR1 is SGHAT and CDR2 FQNNGV. This CDR3 region has 13 residues. With 0 bases clipped from V and 16 bases from J, the junction kept 7 bases outside the gene matches. CDR3 residues: CASSLEGGDRDFF. The CDR3 DNA is TGTGCCAGCAGCTTAGAGGGGGGGGACAGGGACTTCTTC.

About this clonotype: Possible read error: a much larger clone is one base away. The chain combines TRBV20-1 with TRBJ1-1; no definite D call. Per germline, CDR1 DFQATT and CDR2 SNEGSKA (reference sequence). This CDR3 is 14 amino acids long. The CDR3 region has the DNA TGCAGTGCTAGGGGAGGACGGGGTATCACTGAAGCTGTCTTT. This gives the protein CSARGGRGITEAVF.

This clonotype came up many times. The CDR3 sequence is CASSYSGGDNEQFF. The CDR3 DNA reads as TGTGCCAGCAGTTACTCAGGAGGGGACAATGAGCAGTTCTTC. The chain couples TRBV6-5 to TRBJ2-1, with D maybe TRBD2 (6 bases). The V and J ends lost 0 bases and 5 bases respectively, with 8 bases between them. CDR1 is MNHEY and CDR2 is SVGAGI in the germline V gene. The CDR3 loop spans 14 amino acids.

This clonotype was found a few times. The rearrangement links TRBV7-9 to TRBJ1-2; D might be TRBD1 (5 bases). Germline CDR1 is SEHNR and CDR2 is FQNEAQ (reference sequence). Trimming stripped 3 bases from V and 4 bases from J, with 15 bases between. The CDR3 loop spans 15 amino acids. CDR3 residues: CASSLGQAPVYGYTF. The CDR3 coding sequence is TGTGCCAGCAGCTTGGGGCAGGCCCCCGTCTATGGCTACACCTTC. Looking up the rest from reference TRBV7-9 and TRBJ1-2 gives the full variable domain: DTGVSQNPRHKITKRGQNVTFRCDPISEHNRLYWYRQTLGQGPEFLTYFQNEAQLEKSRLLSDRFSAERPKGSFSTLEIQRTEQGDSAMYLCASSLGQAPVYGYTFGSGTRLTVV.

In this sample, this clonotype turned up many times. The chain joins TRBV29-1 to TRBJ2-3, with TRBD2 matching over 10 bases. The length of the CDR3 is 14 residues. V was clipped by 2 bases and J by 5 bases; unmatched bases: 4. From germline, CDR1 is SQVTM and CDR2 ANQGSEA. This CDR3 reads CSVELAGEGDTQYF. The CDR3, as DNA: TGCAGCGTTGAACTAGCGGGAGAAGGAGATACGCAGTATTTT.

This clonotype was detected a few times. This chain uses TRBV5-1 with TRBJ2-6; D is possibly TRBD1 or TRBD2 (5 bases each). Germline-derived CDR1 and CDR2 are SGHRS and YFSETQ. Deletions cut 3 bases from V and 0 bases from J, with 7 bases between. The CDR3 has 15 residues. This CDR3 reads CASSWDPSGANVLTF. The CDR3 DNA reads TGCGCCAGCAGCTGGGACCCCTCTGGGGCCAACGTCCTGACTTTC.

This clonotype was seen repeatedly, ten times or more. The chain couples TRBV5-4 to TRBJ2-3; 9 bases map to TRBD2. Trimming at V came to 2 bases and at J to 5 bases, leaving 12 bases not matched to a gene. Germline-derived CDR1 and CDR2 are SGHNT and YYREEE (reference sequence). The CDR3 has 17 residues. The CDR3 coding sequence is TGTGCCAGCAGCTTAGGGGCGGGAGGGCCCGGCGGAGATACGCAGTATTTT. Translation: CASSLGAGGPGGDTQYF.

Ten or more counts support this clonotype. The V gene is TRBV21-1, the J gene TRBJ1-5. TRBV21-1 is assigned pseudogene status. The CDR3 is made up of 8 amino acids. CDR3 loop: CASSKLHF. DNA of the CDR3: TGTGCCAGCAGCAAACTCCATTTT.

This clonotype was counted at least ten times. This rearrangement joins TRBV20-1 to TRBJ2-5; tentatively, D is TRBD1 (6 bases). CDR1 DFQATT and CDR2 SNEGSKA come from the germline V gene (reference sequence). This CDR3 is 13 amino acids long. Trimming cost V 2 bases and J 3 bases, with 10 bases left between them. In DNA form, the CDR3 reads TGCAGTGCTAGACCGGACAGAGAAGAGACCCAGTACTTC. It is translated as CSARPDREETQYF.

The rearrangement joins TRBV20-1 to TRBJ2-1; TRBD2 is a possible D gene (6 bases). The germline gives CDR1 DFQATT, CDR2 SNEGSKA (reference sequence). CDR3 length equals 16 residues. The germline V and J ends were trimmed by 0 bases and 4 bases, with 16 bases remaining between them. CDR3 sequence reads: CSARDRAGGRYNEQFF. The CDR3 bases are TGCAGTGCTAGAGATAGGGCAGGAGGGAGATACAATGAGCAGTTCTTC.

The rearrangement joins TRBV10-3 to TRBJ2-2, with a weak D call TRBD2 (5 bases). Trimming removed 2 bases at V and 0 bases at J, with 10 bases between. This CDR3 spans 16 amino acids. Germline CDR1 and CDR2: ENHRY and SYGVKD. The CDR3 spells CAISELAGSNTGELFF. CDR3 in DNA: TGTGCCATCAGTGAGCTGGCGGGCTCGAACACCGGGGAGCTGTTTTTT.

This clonotype came up many times. The V and J genes are TRBV20-1 and TRBJ2-1; 7 nucleotides line up with TRBD2. Trimming cost V 1 base and J 9 bases; bases outside gene matches: 9. CDR3 size: 14 residues. Germline assignment: CDR1 DFQATT and CDR2 SNEGSKA (reference sequence). CDR3 sequence: CSARVRLASPEQFF. The CDR3 DNA sequence: TGCAGTGCTAGAGTTAGACTAGCATCGCCTGAGCAGTTCTTC.

Notes on this clonotype: One base away lies a much larger clone, so this may be a sequencing read error. The chain recombines TRBV6-6 with TRBJ1-4; no clear D gene. The CDR3 length is 13 residues. Per germline, CDR1 MNHNY and CDR2 SVGAGI (reference sequence). CDR3 coding DNA: TGTGCCAGCAGTACTCCGGGATCCGAAAAACCGTTTTTT. Amino acids: CASSTPGSEKPFF.

The table lists this clonotype with many counts. One end of the junction does not line up with germline, which may come from a read error. The chain uses TRBV20-1 and TRBJ1-1; D is possibly TRBD1 (6 bases). The CDR3 totals 11 residues. In germline, CDR1 is DFQATT, CDR2 SNEGSKA (reference sequence). DNA of the CDR3: TGTCAGGGGATTATGAACACTGAAGCTTTCTTT. It yields the protein CQGIMNTEAFF.

V is TRBV12-3 or TRBV12-4 and J is TRBJ1-3, with D tentatively TRBD1 (5 bases). The V gene lost 7 bases and the J gene lost 0 bases, with 13 bases spanning the gap. The CDR3 runs 15 residues. CDR3 sequence: CASTPGPRSGNTIYF. The CDR3 DNA sequence: TGTGCCAGCACCCCGGGACCGCGCTCTGGAAACACCATATATTTT.

The genes are TRBV5-1 and TRBJ2-3; tentative D call: TRBD1 (5 bases). Trimming took off 0 bases at V and 5 bases at J, with 10 bases between the two ends. This CDR3 is 14 amino acids long. Germline CDR1 SGHRS, CDR2 YFSETQ. CDR3 sequence reads: CASSLALGEDTQYF. The CDR3 DNA is TGCGCCAGCAGCTTGGCCCTAGGGGAAGATACGCAGTATTTT.

This clonotype came up many times. V is TRBV10-3 and J is TRBJ2-3; tentative D call: TRBD2 (5 bases). With 8 bases removed from V and 0 bases from J, the gap between germline ends came to 12 bases. The CDR3 spans 14 residues. Germline V gene data show CDR1 as ENHRY and CDR2 as SYGVKD. This CDR3 reads CAIWAGSSTDTQYF. CDR3 nucleotides: TGTGCCATCTGGGCGGGTTCTAGCACAGATACGCAGTATTTT.

This clonotype was observed many times. The genes are TRBV20-1 and TRBJ2-1; TRBD2 matches 9 bases. CDR1 is DFQATT, CDR2 SNEGSKA, per germline (reference sequence). The trim removed 4 bases at V and 9 bases at J, leaving 1 base unmatched. The CDR3 is 11 residues long. Here the CDR3 DNA reads TGCAGTGCTACTAGCGGGATTGAGCAGTTCTTC. Amino acids: CSATSGIEQFF.